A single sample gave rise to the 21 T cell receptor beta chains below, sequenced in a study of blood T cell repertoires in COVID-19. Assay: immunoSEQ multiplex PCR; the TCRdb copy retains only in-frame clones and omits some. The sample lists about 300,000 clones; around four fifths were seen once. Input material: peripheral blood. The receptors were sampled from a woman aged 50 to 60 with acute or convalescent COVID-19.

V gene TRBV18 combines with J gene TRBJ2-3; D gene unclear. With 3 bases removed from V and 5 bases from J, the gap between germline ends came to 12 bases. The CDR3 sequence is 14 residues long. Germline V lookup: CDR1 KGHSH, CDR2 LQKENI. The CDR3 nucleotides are TGTGCCAGCTCACCCCCCGTCTCGAGAGATACGCAGTATTTT. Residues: CASSPPVSRDTQYF.

The CDR3 reads CASSSRDPAGAPHEQYF. CDR3 coding DNA: TGTGCCAGCAGCTCCCGCGACCCAGCGGGAGCCCCCCACGAGCAGTACTTC. The rearrangement joins TRBV7-2 to TRBJ2-7, with TRBD2 matching over 8 bases. CDR3 length equals 17 residues. In germline, CDR1 is SGHTA, CDR2 FQGNSA. With 4 bases clipped from V and 5 bases from J, the junction kept 16 bases outside the gene matches.

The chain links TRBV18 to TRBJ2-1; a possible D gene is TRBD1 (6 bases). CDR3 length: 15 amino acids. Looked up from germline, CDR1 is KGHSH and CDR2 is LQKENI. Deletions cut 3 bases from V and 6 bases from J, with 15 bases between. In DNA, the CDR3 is TGTGCCAGCTCACCTTTCCAGGGGCGAGGCAATGAGCAGTTCTTC. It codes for CASSPFQGRGNEQFF.

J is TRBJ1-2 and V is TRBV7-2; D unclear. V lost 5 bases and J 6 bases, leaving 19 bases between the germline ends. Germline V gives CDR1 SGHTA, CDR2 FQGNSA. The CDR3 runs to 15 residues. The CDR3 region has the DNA TGTGCCAGCAGCCCTATCGGGGAACCCTCACATGGCTACACCTTC. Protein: CASSPIGEPSHGYTF.

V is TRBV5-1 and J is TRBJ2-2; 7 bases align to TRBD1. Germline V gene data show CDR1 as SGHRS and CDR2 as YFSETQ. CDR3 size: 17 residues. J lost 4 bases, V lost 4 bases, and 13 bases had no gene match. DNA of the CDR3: TGCGCCAGCAGCCCTGGACAGGCAGCCTTTGGCACCGGGGAGCTGTTTTTT. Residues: CASSPGQAAFGTGELFF.

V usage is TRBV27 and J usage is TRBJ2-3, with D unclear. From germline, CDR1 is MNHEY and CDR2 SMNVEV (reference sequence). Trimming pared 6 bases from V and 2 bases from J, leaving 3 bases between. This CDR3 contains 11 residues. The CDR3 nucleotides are TGTGCCAGCAGCCACACAGATACGCAGTATTTT. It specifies CASSHTDTQYF.

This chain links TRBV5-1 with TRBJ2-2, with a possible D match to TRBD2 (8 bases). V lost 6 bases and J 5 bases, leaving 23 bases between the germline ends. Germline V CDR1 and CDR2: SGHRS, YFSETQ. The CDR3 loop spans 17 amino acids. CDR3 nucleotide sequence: TGCGCCAGCAATCCCCGGGGGGGGACAGATGTTACCGGGGAGCTGTTTTTT. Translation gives CASNPRGGTDVTGELFF.

Here the CDR3 reads CASTPSPAGDSDTQYF. CDR3 in DNA: TGTGCCAGTACCCCGAGTCCAGCGGGAGATTCGGATACGCAGTATTTT. V and J are TRBV19 and TRBJ2-3, with 8 bases matching TRBD2. The CDR3 sequence is 16 residues long. V dropped 7 bases and J dropped 6; count of bases not matched to a gene: 15. Germline CDR1 reads LNHDA; CDR2 reads SQIVND (reference sequence).

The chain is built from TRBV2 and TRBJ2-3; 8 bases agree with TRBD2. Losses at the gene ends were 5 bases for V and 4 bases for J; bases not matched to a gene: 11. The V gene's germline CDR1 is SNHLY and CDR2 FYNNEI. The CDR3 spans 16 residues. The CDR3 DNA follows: TGTGCCAGCAGTTCAAGGGAGACTAGCGTCCCAGATACGCAGTATTTT. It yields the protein CASSSRETSVPDTQYF.

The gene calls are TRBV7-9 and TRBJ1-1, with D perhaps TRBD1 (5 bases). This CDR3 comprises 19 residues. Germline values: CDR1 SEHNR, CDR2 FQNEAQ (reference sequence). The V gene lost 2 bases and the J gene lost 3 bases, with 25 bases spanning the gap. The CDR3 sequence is CASSLRGAGGEWRYTEAFF. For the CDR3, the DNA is TGTGCCAGCAGCTTAAGGGGAGCGGGAGGGGAATGGAGATACACTGAAGCTTTCTTT.

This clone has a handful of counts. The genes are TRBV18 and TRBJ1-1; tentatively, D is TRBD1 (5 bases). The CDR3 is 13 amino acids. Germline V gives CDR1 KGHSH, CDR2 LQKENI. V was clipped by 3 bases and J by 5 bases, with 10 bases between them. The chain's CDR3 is CASSPDSGTEAFF. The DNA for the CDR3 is TGTGCCAGCTCACCCGACAGCGGGACTGAAGCTTTCTTT.

The CDR3 spells CASSLVRESVEQYF. CDR3 sequence (DNA): TGTGCCAGCAGCTTAGTGCGGGAGTCGGTTGAGCAGTACTTC. This chain connects TRBV7-9 to TRBJ2-7; 7 bases match TRBD2. The germline CDR1 and CDR2 sequences are SEHNR and FQNEAQ (reference sequence). J lost 7 bases, V lost 1 base, and 7 bases had no gene match. This CDR3 is built from 14 residues. Looking up the rest from reference TRBV7-9 and TRBJ2-7 gives the full variable domain: DTGVSQNPRHKITKRGQNVTFRCDPISEHNRLYWYRQTLGQGPEFLTYFQNEAQLEKSRLLSDRFSAERPKGSFSTLEIQRTEQGDSAMYLCASSLVRESVEQYFGPGTRLTVT.

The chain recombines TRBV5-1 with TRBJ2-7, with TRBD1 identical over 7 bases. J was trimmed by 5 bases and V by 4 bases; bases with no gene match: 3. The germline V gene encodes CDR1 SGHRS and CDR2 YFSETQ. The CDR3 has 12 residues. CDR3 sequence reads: CASSRDRDEQYF. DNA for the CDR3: TGCGCCAGCAGCCGCGACAGGGACGAGCAGTACTTC. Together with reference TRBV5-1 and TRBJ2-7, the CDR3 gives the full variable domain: KAGVTQTPRYLIKTRGQQVTLSCSPISGHRSVSWYQQTPGQGLQFLFEYFSETQRNKGNFPGRFSGRQFSNSRSEMNVSTLELGDSALYLCASSRDRDEQYFGPGTRLTVT.

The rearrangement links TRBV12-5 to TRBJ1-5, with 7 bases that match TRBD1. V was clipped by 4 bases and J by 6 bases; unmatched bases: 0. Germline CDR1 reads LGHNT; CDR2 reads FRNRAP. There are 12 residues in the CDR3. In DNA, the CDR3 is TGTGCTAGTGGTTCAGGGGGTCAGCCCCAGCATTTT. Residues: CASGSGGQPQHF.

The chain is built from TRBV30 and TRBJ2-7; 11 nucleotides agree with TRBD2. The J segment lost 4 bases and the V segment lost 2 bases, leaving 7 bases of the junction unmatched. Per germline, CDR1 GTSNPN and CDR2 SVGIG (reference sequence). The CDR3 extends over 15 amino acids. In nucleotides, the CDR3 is TGTGCCTGGAGTACTAGCGGGAGTAGGAGATACGAGCAGTACTTC. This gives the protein CAWSTSGSRRYEQYF.

The DNA for the CDR3 is TGTGCCACCAGTGATCGCTCAGGGAAAGTCGCTGGGGCCAACGTCCTGACTTTC. It specifies CATSDRSGKVAGANVLTF. The V and J genes are TRBV24-1 and TRBJ2-6, with D possibly TRBD1 on 5 matching bases. The CDR3 is 18 residues long. CDR1 is KGHDR and CDR2 is SFDVKD in the germline V gene. V lost 3 bases, J lost 2 bases, and 16 bases lay in between.

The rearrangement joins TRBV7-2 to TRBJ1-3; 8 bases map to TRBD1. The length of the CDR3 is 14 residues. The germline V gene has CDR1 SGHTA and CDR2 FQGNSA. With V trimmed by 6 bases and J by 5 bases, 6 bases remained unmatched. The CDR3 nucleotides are TGTGCCAGCAGTCCCCGACAGGGGAGAAACACCATATATTTT. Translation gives CASSPRQGRNTIYF.

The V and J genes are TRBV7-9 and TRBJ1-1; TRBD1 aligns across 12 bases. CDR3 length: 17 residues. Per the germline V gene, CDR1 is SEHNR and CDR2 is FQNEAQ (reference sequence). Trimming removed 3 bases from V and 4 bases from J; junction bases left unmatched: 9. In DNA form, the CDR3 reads TGTGCCAGCAGCTTTGGGACAGGGGGCGCGGTCGGCACTGAAGCTTTCTTT. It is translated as CASSFGTGGAVGTEAFF.

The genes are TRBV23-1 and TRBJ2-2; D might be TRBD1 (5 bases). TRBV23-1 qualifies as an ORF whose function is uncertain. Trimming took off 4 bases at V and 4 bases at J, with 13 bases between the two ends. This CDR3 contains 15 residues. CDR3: CASSRDRGITGELFF. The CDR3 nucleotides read TGCGCCAGCAGTCGCGATAGGGGCATCACCGGGGAGCTGTTTTTT.

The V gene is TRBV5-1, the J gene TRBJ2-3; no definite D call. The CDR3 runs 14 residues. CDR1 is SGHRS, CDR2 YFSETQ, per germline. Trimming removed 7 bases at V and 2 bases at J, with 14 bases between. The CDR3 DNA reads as TGCGCCAGCCGCCCGTTAGCCTCCACAGATACGCAGTATTTT. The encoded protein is CASRPLASTDTQYF.

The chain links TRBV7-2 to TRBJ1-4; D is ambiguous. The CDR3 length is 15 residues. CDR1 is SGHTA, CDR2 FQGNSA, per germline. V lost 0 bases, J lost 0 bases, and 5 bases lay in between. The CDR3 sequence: CASSLAQTTNEKLFF. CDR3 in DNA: TGTGCCAGCAGCTTAGCCCAAACAACTAATGAAAAACTGTTTTTT. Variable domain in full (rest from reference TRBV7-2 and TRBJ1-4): GAGVSQSPSNKVTEKGKDVELRCDPISGHTALYWYRQSLGQGLEFLIYFQGNSAPDKSGLPSDRFSAERTGGSVSTLTIQRTQQEDSAVYLCASSLAQTTNEKLFFGSGTQLSVL.